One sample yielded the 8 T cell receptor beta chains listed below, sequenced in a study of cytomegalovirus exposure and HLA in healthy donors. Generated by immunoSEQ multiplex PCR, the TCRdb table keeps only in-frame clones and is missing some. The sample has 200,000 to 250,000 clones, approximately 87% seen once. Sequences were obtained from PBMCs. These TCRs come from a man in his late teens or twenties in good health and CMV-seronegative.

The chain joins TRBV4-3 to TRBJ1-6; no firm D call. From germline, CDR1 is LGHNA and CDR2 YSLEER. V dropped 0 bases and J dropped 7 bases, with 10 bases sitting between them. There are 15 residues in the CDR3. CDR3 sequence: CASSQDRQVNSPLHF. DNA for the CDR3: TGCGCCAGCAGCCAAGATCGGCAGGTCAATTCACCCCTCCACTTT.

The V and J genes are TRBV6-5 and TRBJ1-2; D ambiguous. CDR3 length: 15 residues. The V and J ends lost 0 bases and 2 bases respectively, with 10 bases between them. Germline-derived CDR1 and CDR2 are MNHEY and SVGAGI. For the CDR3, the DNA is TGTGCCAGCAGTTACTCGTATGCGGCGAACTATGGCTACACCTTC. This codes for CASSYSYAANYGYTF.

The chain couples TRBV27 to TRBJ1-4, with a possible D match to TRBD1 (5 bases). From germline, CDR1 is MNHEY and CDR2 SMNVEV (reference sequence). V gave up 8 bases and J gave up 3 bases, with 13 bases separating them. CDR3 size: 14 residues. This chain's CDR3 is CASGKTASNEKLFF. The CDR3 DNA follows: TGTGCCAGCGGGAAGACAGCCTCTAATGAAAAACTGTTTTTT.

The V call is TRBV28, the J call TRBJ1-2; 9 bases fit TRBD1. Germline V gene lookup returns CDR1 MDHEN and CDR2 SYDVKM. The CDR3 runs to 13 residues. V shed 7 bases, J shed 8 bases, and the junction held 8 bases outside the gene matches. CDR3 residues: CASNIQGAGGYTF. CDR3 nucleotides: TGTGCCAGCAACATACAGGGGGCAGGAGGCTACACCTTC.

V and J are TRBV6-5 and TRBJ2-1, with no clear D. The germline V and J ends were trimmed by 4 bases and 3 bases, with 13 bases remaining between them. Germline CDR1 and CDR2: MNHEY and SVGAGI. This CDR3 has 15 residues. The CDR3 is CASSFGSPNYNEQFF. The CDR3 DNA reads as TGTGCCAGCAGTTTCGGGTCCCCAAACTACAATGAGCAGTTCTTC.

CDR3 sequence reads: CAWGSRRGDYGYTF. CDR3 coding DNA: TGTGCCTGGGGGAGTAGGAGGGGAGACTATGGCTACACCTTC. The rearrangement links TRBV30 to TRBJ1-2, with D maybe TRBD1 (5 bases). Deletions cut 5 bases from V and 3 bases from J, with 16 bases between. Per the germline V gene, CDR1 is GTSNPN and CDR2 is SVGIG (reference sequence). The CDR3 covers 14 residues.

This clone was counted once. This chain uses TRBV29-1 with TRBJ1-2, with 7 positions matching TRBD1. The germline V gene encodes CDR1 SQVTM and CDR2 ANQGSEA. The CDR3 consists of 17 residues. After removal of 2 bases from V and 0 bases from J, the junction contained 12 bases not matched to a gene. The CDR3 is CSVEQLRQGSANYGYTF. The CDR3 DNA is TGCAGCGTTGAACAGCTAAGACAGGGCTCGGCTAACTATGGCTACACCTTC. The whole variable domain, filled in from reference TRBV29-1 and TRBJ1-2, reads SAVISQKPSRDICQRGTSLTIQCQVDSQVTMMFWYRQQPGQSLTLIATANQGSEATYESGFVIDKFPISRPNLTFSTLTVSNMSPEDSSIYLCSVEQLRQGSANYGYTFGSGTRLTVV.

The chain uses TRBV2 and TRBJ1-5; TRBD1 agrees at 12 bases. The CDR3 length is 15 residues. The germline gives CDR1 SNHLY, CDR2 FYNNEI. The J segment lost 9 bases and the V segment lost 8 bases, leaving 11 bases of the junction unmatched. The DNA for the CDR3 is TGTGCCAGCGGCTCCGGGACAGGGGGCGCATCGCCCCAGCATTTT. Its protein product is CASGSGTGGASPQHF. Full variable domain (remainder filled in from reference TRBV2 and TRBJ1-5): EPEVTQTPSHQVTQMGQEVILRCVPISNHLYFYWYRQILGQKVEFLVSFYNNEISEKSEIFDDQFSVERPDGSNFTLKIRSTKLEDSAMYFCASGSGTGGASPQHFGDGTRLSIL.